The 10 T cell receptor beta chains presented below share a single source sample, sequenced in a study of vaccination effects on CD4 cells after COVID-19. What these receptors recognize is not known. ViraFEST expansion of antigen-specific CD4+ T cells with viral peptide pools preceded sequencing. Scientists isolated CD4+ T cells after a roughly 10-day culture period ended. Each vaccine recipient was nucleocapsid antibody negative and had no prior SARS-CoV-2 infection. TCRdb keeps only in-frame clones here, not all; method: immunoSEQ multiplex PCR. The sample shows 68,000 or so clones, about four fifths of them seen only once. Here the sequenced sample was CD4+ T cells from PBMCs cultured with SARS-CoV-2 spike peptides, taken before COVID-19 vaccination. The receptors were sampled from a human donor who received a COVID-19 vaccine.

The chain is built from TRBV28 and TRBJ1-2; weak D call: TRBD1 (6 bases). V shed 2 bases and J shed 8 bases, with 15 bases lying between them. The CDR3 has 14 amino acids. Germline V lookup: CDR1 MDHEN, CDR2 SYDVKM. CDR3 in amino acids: CASSLDLGARGYTF. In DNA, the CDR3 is TGTGCCAGCAGTTTAGATTTGGGGGCGCGGGGCTACACCTTC.

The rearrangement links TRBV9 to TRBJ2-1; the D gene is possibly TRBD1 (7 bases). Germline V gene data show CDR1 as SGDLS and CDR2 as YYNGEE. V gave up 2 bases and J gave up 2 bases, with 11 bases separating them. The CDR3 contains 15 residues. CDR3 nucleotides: TGTGCCAGCAGCGTTCAGGGGGGTCCCTACAATGAGCAGTTCTTC. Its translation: CASSVQGGPYNEQFF.

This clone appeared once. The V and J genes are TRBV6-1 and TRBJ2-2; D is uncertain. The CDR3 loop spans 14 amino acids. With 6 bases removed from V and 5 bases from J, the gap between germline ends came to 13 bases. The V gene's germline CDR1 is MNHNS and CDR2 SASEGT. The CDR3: CASSSTVSTGELFF. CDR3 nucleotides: TGTGCCAGCAGCTCCACGGTCAGTACCGGGGAGCTGTTTTTT.

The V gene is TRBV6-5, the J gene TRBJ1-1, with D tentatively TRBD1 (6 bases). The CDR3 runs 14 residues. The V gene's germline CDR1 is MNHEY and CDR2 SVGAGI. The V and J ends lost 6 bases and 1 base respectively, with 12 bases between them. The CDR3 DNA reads TGTGCCAGCAGCACGGACAGAAGGAACACTGAAGCTTTCTTT. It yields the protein CASSTDRRNTEAFF.

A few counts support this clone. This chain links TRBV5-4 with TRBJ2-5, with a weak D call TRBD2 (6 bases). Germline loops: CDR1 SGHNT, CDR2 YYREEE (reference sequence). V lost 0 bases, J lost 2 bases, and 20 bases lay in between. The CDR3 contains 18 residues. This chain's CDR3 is CASSLVGGSGLIQETQYF. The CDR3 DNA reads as TGTGCCAGCAGCTTGGTGGGGGGAAGCGGACTAATACAAGAGACCCAGTACTTC.

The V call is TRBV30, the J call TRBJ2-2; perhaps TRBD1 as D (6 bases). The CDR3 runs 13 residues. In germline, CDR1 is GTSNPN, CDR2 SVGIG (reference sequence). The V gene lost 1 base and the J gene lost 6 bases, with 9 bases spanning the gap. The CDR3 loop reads CAWSGGLAGELFF. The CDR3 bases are TGTGCCTGGAGTGGGGGGCTGGCCGGGGAGCTGTTTTTT.

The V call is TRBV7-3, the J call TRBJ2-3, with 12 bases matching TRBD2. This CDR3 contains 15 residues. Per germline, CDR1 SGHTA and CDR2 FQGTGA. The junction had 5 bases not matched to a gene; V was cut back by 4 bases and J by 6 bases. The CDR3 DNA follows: TGTGCCAGCAGCTCTATGGGACTAGCGGGCGATACGCAGTATTTT. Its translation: CASSSMGLAGDTQYF.

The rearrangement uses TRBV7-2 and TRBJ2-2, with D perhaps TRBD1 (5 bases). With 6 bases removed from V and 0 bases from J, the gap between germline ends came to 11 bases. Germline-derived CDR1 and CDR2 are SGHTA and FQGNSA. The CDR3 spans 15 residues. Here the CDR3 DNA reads TGTGCCAGCAGACAAGGGGCAGCGAACACCGGGGAGCTGTTTTTT. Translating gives CASRQGAANTGELFF.

CDR3 bases: TGTGCCAGCAGCCAGGGTGACAGGAGCCGTGGGGACAATGAGCAGTTCTTC. Residues: CASSQGDRSRGDNEQFF. The genes are TRBV3-1 (or the pseudogene TRBV3-2) and TRBJ2-1, with D perhaps TRBD1 (6 bases). CDR3 length: 17 residues. Germline V lookup: CDR1 LGHDT, CDR2 YNNKEL (reference sequence). V gave up 3 bases and J gave up 5 bases, with 20 bases separating them.

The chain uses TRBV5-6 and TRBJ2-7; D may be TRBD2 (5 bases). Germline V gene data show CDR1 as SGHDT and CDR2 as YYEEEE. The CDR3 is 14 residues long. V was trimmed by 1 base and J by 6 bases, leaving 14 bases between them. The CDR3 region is CASSLFEGAREQYV. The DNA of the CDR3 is TGTGCCAGCAGCTTGTTCGAGGGCGCACGCGAGCAGTACGTC.